Here is one TCR beta chain with its context. Its antigen is unknown. No base qualities exist here, and no much larger clone lies one base off it. This specimen belongs to a study of T cell repertoires in cytomegalovirus infection (dated by TCRdb to the late 2010s). Turning to the overall study: Because public TCR beta signatures pointed to carriage of CMV infection together with the matching HLA type, the HLA type of each donor mattered for the analysis. The investigation overall reported the following: The ex vivo response was dominated by HLA-C-restricted CMV-specific TCR beta clonotypes, which also provided the single most frequent clonotype in two of eight donors. Cumulative frequency of public TCR beta family members discriminated carriers of CMV infection plus the relevant HLA type in this cohort and an independent approximately 340-donor cohort.

For sequencing, an Illumina HiSeq 1500 was employed. TCRdb redid the processing of the public reads, applying fastp at Q25 and MiXCR, and retained in-frame beta chains. A single entry per CDR3 protein holds the most common genes and DNA from its merged rows. The sample profile shows hundreds of thousands of distinct CDR3 sequences; 22% of them were found once. The ten largest clones add up to about 20% of the sample. V is pared back by 8 bases and J by 5 bases, with 6 bases lying between the germline termini. CDR3 length: 11 amino acids, cysteine to phenylalanine. The DNA shown is the 33-base CDR3, in frame from base 1. The germline V gene (reference sequence) specifies LNHNV as CDR1 and YYDKDF as CDR2.

Material for sequencing was CD8+ T cells from PBMCs. This TCR derives from a human donor in good health (CMV status not recorded). Some clones in this sample may be carry-over from other donors' samples. The chain is encoded by TRBV15 joined to TRBJ2-2, with TRBD2 perhaps the D gene, on 5 matching bases. The CDR3 corresponds to CATSGTGELFF. The DNA sequence is as follows: TGTGCCACCTCGGGGACCGGGGAGCTGTTTTTT.